This TCR beta chain was profiled in a study of blood T cell repertoires in COVID-19. The repertoire was sequenced with immunoSEQ multiplex PCR; TCRdb's copy has only in-frame clones and lacks some. Among 80,000 to 100,000 clones listed, roughly 80% were seen once. This CDR3 region has 15 residues. V lost 3 bases to trimming and J lost 7 bases; unmatched junction nucleotides: 7. Looked up from germline, CDR1 is GTSNPN and CDR2 is SVGIG (reference sequence). Sequencing used peripheral blood. The chain joins TRBV30 to TRBJ2-2; 11 nucleotides match TRBD1. The TCR sequence derives from a man aged 60 to 75 with acute or convalescent COVID-19. CDR3 coding DNA: TGTGCCTGGAGCGGGACAGGGGGGTTCGGCGGGGAGCTGTTTTTT. This codes for CAWSGTGGFGGELFF.